Below, one T cell receptor (beta chain) is given with its context. Its antigen is currently not known. No base-level quality is on record; no much larger clone is a single base apart. The CDR3, cysteine through phenylalanine, is 13 amino acids long. Of the read, only the CDR3 DNA is kept; its 39 bases are in frame from base 1. Reading the germline V gene gives CDR1 ENHRY and CDR2 SYGVKD. V gives up 6 bases and J gives up 0 bases, and the segment between their germline ends measures 7 bases. The data were obtained in a study of PD-1 blockade in classical Hodgkin lymphoma (dated by TCRdb to 2018 to 2020). Study-level background: Nivolumab dosing was 3 mg/kg intravenously every 2 weeks, continuing until either disease progression or unacceptable toxicity. To define a peripheral blood immune signature of response to PD-1 blockade in classical Hodgkin lymphoma, the study combined TCR beta sequencing with CyTOF.

Read against the paper, the sample's time point label means: cycle 1 day 1 (C1D1), immediately before nivolumab initiation. Relapse after autologous stem cell transplantation had occurred in all trial patients, and cohorts A, B and C were distinguished by prior brentuximab vedotin exposure. The trial cohort was composed of about 58 patients with relapsed/refractory classical Hodgkin lymphoma, for whom complete response, partial response or progressive disease was recorded as best overall response. In the multi-cohort phase II CheckMate 205 trial, trial patients received single-agent nivolumab. Best overall response was determined by an independent review committee according to the 2007 International Working Group response criteria. Trial PBMCs were collected just before the start of nivolumab (C1D1) and during therapy at cycle 2 day 1 and cycle 4 day 1. Peripheral blood was collected in 8 mL Vacutainer Cell Preparation Tubes, from which PBMCs were isolated by centrifugation and then cryopreserved.

Overall study outcomes, separate from this receptor: Newly diagnosed patients were reported to have lower baseline TCR diversity than healthy donors, and relapsed/refractory patients were reported to have lower baseline TCR diversity still. CD4+ but not CD8+ TCR diversity rose significantly by C4D1 (p=0.0027 vs p=0.16), most apparent in complete responders (p=0.02). The study was limited to a single clinical trial cohort, and causes of repertoire differences, possibly disease activity or prior therapy, remained undefined. Lower diversity was observed in patients in whom nivolumab was started less than 1 year after ASCT, and these patients were excluded from later analyses so that confounding by immune reconstitution would be avoided. Among trial patients, those achieving complete response had baseline diversity similar to that of newly diagnosed patients, while diversity was significantly lower in partial responders and progressors.

The Qiagen DNeasy kit was used to extract genomic DNA both from unsorted PBMCs and from the negatively selected CD4+ and CD8+ fractions. TCR beta CDR3 regions were subjected to amplification by immunoSEQ multiplex PCR with primers that anneal to V and J segments. Amplification bias was minimized using a synthetic immune receptor repertoire, and residual bias was removed computationally after sequencing. Turning to the authors' computational methods: Custom Python scripts were used to quantify repertoire diversity as the Shannon entropy index. Unsorted, CD4+ and CD8+ repertoires were analyzed separately, except for combined analyses in which CD4+ and CD8+ sequences were merged in silico. A clone counted as expanded when the clone's frequency after treatment rose at least 2-fold relative to C1D1, and clones undetected at baseline were given a pseudocount of 0.5. Singleton clones were defined as clones with 0 or 1 copy at C1D1, and non-singleton clones were defined as clones with 2 or more copies. Clones expanded in unsorted samples were annotated as CD4+, CD8+ or unknown by matching protein sequences in sorted samples from the same patient. Wilcoxon tests were applied to paired samples to test diversity changes from C1D1 to C4D1. TCRdb limited this immuneACCESS table to in-frame rearrangements with V and J called. A share of clones is missing; checked studies link under half to unresolved V genes, and the rest is unexplained. For V, J and clone size, that table is used; D and trimming come from the DNA. Counted in this sample were around 45,000 clones; approximately 91% of them appeared once. Roughly a tenth of the sample lies in the top ten.

The V gene is TRBV10-3 and the J gene is TRBJ2-3, with the D gene tentatively TRBD1 or TRBD2, based on 5 matching bases in each. The sample was peripheral blood mononuclear cells (PBMCs), taken at baseline. The TCR sequence derives from a human donor with classical Hodgkin lymphoma. The nucleotide sequence is given as TGTGCCATCAGCCGGGACAGCACAGATACGCAGTATTTT. Its protein reads: CAISRDSTDTQYF.